This T cell receptor beta chain is from a study of Ad26.COV2.S vaccination and SARS-CoV-2 variants. In regard to this clone: Its target is not known.

Treatment defined: around 19 received Ad26.COV2.S at low or high dose, single or two shots; a few received placebo; per-sample allocation not given. The investigators took samples on day 63 after the first vaccine or placebo injection. CDR3 length: 16 residues. The germline gives CDR1 MGHRA, CDR2 YSYEKL. V was clipped by 3 bases and J by 2 bases, with 15 bases between them. Study-level results: Substantial breadth was reportedly displayed by spike-specific CD8+ and CD4+ T cell responses after vaccination.

Sequencing used immunoSEQ multiplex PCR; TCRdb keeps in-frame clones, though not all of them. The table includes about 420,000 clones, more than 75% detected once. V is TRBV4-1 and J is TRBJ2-3, with D perhaps TRBD2 (7 bases). This TCR derives from a person aged 18 to 65 who received the Ad26.COV2.S COVID-19 vaccine or a placebo. Sequences were derived from peripheral blood, sampled in a trial of Ad26.COV2.S vaccine versus placebo. CDR3 sequence: CASSQTAGATTDTQYF. CDR3 sequence (DNA): TGCGCCAGCAGCCAGACTGCGGGGGCCACCACAGATACGCAGTATTTT.